The present T cell receptor (beta chain) was sequenced within a study of T cells after yellow fever vaccination (dated by TCRdb to about 2019). Study-wide context: The SMART-Seq v4 Ultra Low Input RNA kit was used to prepare libraries from fractions with low cell numbers. Bulk TCR alpha and beta repertoires were sequenced longitudinally to track T-cell clones before and after primary and booster YFV17D yellow fever vaccination. The cohort comprised two healthy male donors, one aged 18 to 30 and one aged 30 to 40 years. Bulk PBMC replicates and cell subsets were isolated from blood drawn at multiple timepoints before and after both primary and secondary immunization.

Broad study findings and their caveats: After the booster, most of the clones that had expanded following primary vaccination were detected again (roughly 97% of CD4 and around 87% of CD8), which suggests that memory was broadly maintained. A small fraction of clonotypes appeared in both the CD4 and CD8 compartments, likely as a result of convergent recombination. Compared with the primary T-cell response, the secondary T-cell response was faster but weaker, reaching its peak on day 5 rather than on day 15. Because only two donors were included in the study, the extent to which the findings can be generalized is limited. FACS-sorted repertoires could contain abundant contaminating clonotypes from the bulk population, so computational filtering was required.

Reading from cysteine to valine, the CDR3 counts 15 amino acids. Only the CDR3 DNA is retained, 45 bases long and in frame from the first base. V is pruned by 5 bases and J by 3 bases, leaving 10 bases of the junction without a gene match. CDR1 and CDR2, per the germline V gene, are MDHEN and SYDVKM. The meaning of the sample's treatment or condition label: live attenuated yellow fever vaccine strain. At every blood-draw timepoint, two biological replicates of bulk PBMCs were collected. A standard Ficoll-Paque protocol was used to isolate PBMCs from peripheral blood. TriZol was used to extract RNA from bulk PBMCs, from CD4 and CD8 fractions, and from dextramer-positive and dextramer-negative fractions. Synthesis of TCR cDNA relied on 5'RACE template switching, a step that introduced a universal primer site along with unique molecular identifiers. Priming of cDNA synthesis was performed from both the TCR alpha and TCR beta constant segments. Library amplification involved two PCR steps, and the second step added sample barcodes and sequencing adapters. Sequencing of libraries was done on Illumina HiSeq 2500 (2x100 bp) or NovaSeq (2x150 bp). In the original analysis: Reads were demultiplexed and collapsed into UMI consensus sequences with MIGEC, and V(D)J alignment was performed with MiXCR. Clonotypes responding to the vaccine were identified with edgeR on replicate PBMC samples, with the criteria of FDR below 0.01 and a log2 fold change above 5 up to day 15. Bulk clonotypes were assigned CD4 or CD8 identity according to which sequenced CD4 or CD8 repertoire held them at higher abundance. The public reads were reprocessed in TCRdb via fastp at Q25 and MiXCR, keeping in-frame beta chains. Each CDR3 protein gets just one entry, which takes the most common genes and DNA from the rows behind it. In this record, the V and J calls reflect TCRdb's handling and not the investigators' own analysis. The sample data list approximately 350,000 distinct CDR3 sequences, and approximately 10% of these were observed just once. The ten largest clones take up 18% of the sample.

This clonotype was seen only a few times. Its antigen target is currently unknown. No base qualities exist here, and no much larger clone lies one base off it. This sequence uses TRBV28 and TRBJ2-7, and TRBD1 aligns with 7 junction nucleotides. The source was PBMCs, collected on the day of the first yellow fever vaccination. The TCR comes from a man aged 18-30 years who received the YFV17D yellow fever vaccine. The DNA sequence follows: TGTGCCAGCAGTGGACCGGGACAGTCAGACTACGAGCAGTACGTC. Translation gives CASSGPGQSDYEQYV.